This T cell receptor beta chain came from a study of control samples from healthy donors and cancer patients. Some clones are missing from TCRdb's copy, which holds only in-frame ones; the method was immunoSEQ multiplex PCR. The sample carries more than 75,000 clones, approximately 90% recorded once. This CDR3 contains 15 residues. CDR1 and CDR2 from the germline V gene are LNHDA and SQIVND (reference sequence). The V gene lost 5 bases and the J gene lost 6 bases, with 17 bases spanning the gap. The sequencing sample was made of PBMCs. The receptor comes from a woman aged 60-75 years with head and neck cancer. V usage is TRBV19 and J usage is TRBJ2-1; D perhaps matches TRBD2 (5 bases). CDR3 loop: CASSYVGEGSNEQFF. The CDR3 bases are TGTGCCAGTAGTTACGTGGGAGAGGGAAGCAATGAGCAGTTCTTC.